This T cell receptor (beta chain) derives from a study of response to subunit inactivated influenza vaccine. Study outcomes and limitations: There was a suggestion from the authors that each seasonal influenza vaccination recruits few new T cells.

MiXCR, run by TCRdb on the RT-PCR reads, gives a single entry per CDR3 protein. The repertoire consists of 600,000 to 850,000 distinct CDR3 sequences, with 14% occurring once and the leading ten covering 6% to 9.5%. This clonotype was observed at least ten times. Its target is not known. V dropped 0 bases and J dropped 8 bases, with 13 bases sitting between them. The germline V gene has CDR1 ENHRY and CDR2 SYGVKD. This CDR3 comprises 15 residues. The sequencing used PBMCs from blood, collected 14 days before vaccination. This TCR was recovered from a man between 50 and 59 years old who received an inactivated influenza vaccine. This chain connects TRBV10-3 to TRBJ1-4, with D perhaps TRBD1 (6 bases). The CDR3 sequence: CAISESGARSEKLFF. DNA for the CDR3: TGTGCCATCAGTGAGTCGGGGGCGCGGTCCGAAAAACTGTTTTTT.